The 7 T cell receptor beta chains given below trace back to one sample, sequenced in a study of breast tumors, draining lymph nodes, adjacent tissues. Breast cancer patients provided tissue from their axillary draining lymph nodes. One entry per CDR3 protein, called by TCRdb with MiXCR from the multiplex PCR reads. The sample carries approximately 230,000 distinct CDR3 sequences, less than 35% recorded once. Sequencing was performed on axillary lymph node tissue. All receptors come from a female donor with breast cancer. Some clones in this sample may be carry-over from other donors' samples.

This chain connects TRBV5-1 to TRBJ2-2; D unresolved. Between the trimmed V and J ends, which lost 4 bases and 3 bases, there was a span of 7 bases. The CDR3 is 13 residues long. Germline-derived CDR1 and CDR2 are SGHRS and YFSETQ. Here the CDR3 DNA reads TGCGCCAGCAGCATTGAAGACACCGGGGAGCTGTTTTTT. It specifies CASSIEDTGELFF.

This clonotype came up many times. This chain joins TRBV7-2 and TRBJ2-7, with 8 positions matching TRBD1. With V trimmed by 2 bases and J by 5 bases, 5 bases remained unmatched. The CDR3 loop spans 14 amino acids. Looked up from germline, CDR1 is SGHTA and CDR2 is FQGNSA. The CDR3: CASSLQGALNEQYF. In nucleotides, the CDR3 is TGTGCCAGCAGCTTACAGGGGGCCCTCAACGAGCAGTACTTC.

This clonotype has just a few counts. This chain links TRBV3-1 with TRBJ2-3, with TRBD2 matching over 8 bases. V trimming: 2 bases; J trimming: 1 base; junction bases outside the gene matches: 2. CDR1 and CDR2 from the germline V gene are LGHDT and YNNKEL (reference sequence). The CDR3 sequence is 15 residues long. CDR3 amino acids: CASSQTSGGTDTQYF. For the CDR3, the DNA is TGTGCCAGCAGCCAAACTAGCGGCGGCACAGATACGCAGTATTTT.

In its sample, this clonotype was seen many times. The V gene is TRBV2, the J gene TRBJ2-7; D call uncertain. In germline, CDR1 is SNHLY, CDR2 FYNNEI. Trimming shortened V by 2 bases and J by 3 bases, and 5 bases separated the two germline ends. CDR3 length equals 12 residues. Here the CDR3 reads CASSEQIYEQYF. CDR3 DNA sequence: TGTGCCAGCAGTGAACAGATCTACGAGCAGTACTTC.

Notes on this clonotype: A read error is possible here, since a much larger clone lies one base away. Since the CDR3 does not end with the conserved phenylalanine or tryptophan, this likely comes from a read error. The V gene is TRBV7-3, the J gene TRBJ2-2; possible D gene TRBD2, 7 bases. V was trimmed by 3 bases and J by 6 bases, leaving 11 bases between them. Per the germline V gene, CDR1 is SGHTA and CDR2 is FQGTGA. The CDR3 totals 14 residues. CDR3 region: CASSFSGGPGELFL. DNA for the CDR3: TGTGCCAGCAGCTTTTCGGGGGGCCCCGGGGAGCTGTTTCTT.

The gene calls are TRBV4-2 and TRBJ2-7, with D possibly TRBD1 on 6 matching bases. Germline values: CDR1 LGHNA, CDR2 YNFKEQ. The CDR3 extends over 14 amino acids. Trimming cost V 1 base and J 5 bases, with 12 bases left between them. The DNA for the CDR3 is TGTGCCAGCAGCCAAGGCCGGACAGCCAACGAGCAGTACTTC. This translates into CASSQGRTANEQYF.

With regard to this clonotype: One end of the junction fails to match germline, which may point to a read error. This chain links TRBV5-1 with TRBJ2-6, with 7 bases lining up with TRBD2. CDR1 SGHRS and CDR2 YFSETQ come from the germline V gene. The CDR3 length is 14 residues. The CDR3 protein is CASSLVSGGNVLTF. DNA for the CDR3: TGCGCCAGCAGCTTGGTATCGGGGGGCAACGTCCTGACTTTC.